This T cell receptor beta chain was identified in a study of T cell responses to AZD1222 COVID-19 vaccine. The table came from immunoSEQ multiplex PCR; TCRdb's copy has only in-frame clones and leaves some out. The sample has roughly 120,000 clones, 85% to 95% seen once. V was shortened by 3 bases and J by 10 bases, with 19 bases between the two germline ends. CDR1 and CDR2 from the germline V gene are GTSNPN and SVGIG (reference sequence). The CDR3 runs 14 residues. This clonotype was sampled from an adult in good health. Specimen: peripheral blood, collected on day 0 of AZD1222 vaccination. The V and J genes are TRBV30 and TRBJ2-1, with TRBD2 as a possible D gene (6 bases). The CDR3 coding sequence is TGTGCCTGGAGGCCCCGGCTCAGCGGAGGGGAGCAGTTCTTC. Its protein is CAWRPRLSGGEQFF.